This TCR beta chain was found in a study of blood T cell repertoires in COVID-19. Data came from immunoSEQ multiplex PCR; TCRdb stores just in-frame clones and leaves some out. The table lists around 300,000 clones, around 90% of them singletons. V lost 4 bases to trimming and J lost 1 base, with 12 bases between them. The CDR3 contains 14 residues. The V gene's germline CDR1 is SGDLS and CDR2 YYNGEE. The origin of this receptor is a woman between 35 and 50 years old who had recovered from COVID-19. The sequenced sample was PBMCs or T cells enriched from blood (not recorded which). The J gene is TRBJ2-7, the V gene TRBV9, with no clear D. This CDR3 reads CASSPILESYEQYF. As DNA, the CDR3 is TGTGCCAGCAGCCCGATCTTAGAGTCCTACGAGCAGTACTTC.